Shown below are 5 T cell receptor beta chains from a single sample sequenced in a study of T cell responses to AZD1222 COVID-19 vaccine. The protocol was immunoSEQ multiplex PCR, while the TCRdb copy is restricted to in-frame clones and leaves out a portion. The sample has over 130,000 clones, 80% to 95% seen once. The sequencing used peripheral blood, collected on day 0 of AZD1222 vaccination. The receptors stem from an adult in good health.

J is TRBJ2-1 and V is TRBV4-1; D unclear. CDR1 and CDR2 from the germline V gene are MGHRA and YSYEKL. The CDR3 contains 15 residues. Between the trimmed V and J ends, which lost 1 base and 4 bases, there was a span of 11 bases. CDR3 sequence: CASSQVADEYNEQFF. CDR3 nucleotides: TGCGCCAGCAGCCAAGTGGCAGACGAATACAATGAGCAGTTCTTC.

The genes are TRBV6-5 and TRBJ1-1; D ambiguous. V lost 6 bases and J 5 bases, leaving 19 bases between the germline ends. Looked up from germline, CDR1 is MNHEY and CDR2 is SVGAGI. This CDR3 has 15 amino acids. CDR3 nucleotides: TGTGCCAGCAGGAACCCCCTCTGGGGAAGGACTGAAGCTTTCTTT. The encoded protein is CASRNPLWGRTEAFF.

CDR3 in DNA: TGTGCCAGCAGCTTAGACGGGACAGGGCGGTACGAGCAGTACTTC. This sequence encodes CASSLDGTGRYEQYF. The chain couples TRBV5-4 to TRBJ2-7, with TRBD1 matching 9 bases. The length of the CDR3 is 15 residues. CDR1 is SGHNT, CDR2 YYREEE, per germline (reference sequence). Trimming at V came to 2 bases and at J to 4 bases, leaving 7 bases not matched to a gene.

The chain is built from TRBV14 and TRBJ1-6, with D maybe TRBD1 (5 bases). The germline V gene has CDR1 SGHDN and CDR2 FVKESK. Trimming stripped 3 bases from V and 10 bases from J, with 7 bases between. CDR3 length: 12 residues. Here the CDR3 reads CASSQWGSPLHF. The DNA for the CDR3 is TGTGCCAGCAGCCAGTGGGGGTCACCCCTCCACTTT.

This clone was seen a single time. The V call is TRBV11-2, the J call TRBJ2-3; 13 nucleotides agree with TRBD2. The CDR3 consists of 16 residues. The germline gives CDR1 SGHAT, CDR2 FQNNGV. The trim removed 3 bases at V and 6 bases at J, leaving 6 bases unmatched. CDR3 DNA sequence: TGTGCCAGCAGCTTTCAGACTAGCGGGGGGTGGGATACGCAGTATTTT. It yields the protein CASSFQTSGGWDTQYF.